This T cell receptor (beta chain) derives from a study of early T cells in non-severe SARS-CoV-2 infection. Across the whole study: Chains were unpaired, as sequencing was done on bulk RNA from unsorted whole blood.

This clonotype occurred many times. The antigen is undetermined. Tagging with unique molecular identifiers was applied to individual cDNA molecules. TCRdb redid the calling of the 5' RACE reads with MiXCR, one entry per CDR3 protein. The data show 20,000 to 25,000 distinct CDR3 sequences, over 4% seen once. V was trimmed by 0 bases and J by 6 bases, leaving 6 bases between them. The CDR3 totals 13 residues. Germline CDR1 is LGHNA and CDR2 is YSLEER. Study observations and caveats: Clonotype matching in VDJdb favored anti-spike CD8 responses and did not capture private and CD4 specificities.

The V call is TRBV4-3, the J call TRBJ1-5; no reliable D call. The source is an adult who was a healthcare worker with PCR-confirmed SARS-CoV-2 infection or an uninfected control (not recorded which). What was sequenced was whole blood. This chain's CDR3 is CASSQDNSQPQHF. CDR3 sequence (DNA): TGCGCCAGCAGCCAAGATAATAGTCAGCCCCAGCATTTT.